Sequencing of this T cell receptor (beta chain) was carried out in a study of cytomegalovirus exposure and HLA in healthy donors. This clone was observed a single time. Primers included in the PCR were 60 Vbeta and 13 Jbeta primers. Here immunoSEQ multiplex PCR was the method, and the copy in TCRdb shows in-frame clones only, minus some. The sample records roughly 150,000 clones, roughly 85% being singletons. Germline V lookup: CDR1 SGHVS, CDR2 FNYEAQ. The CDR3 extends over 15 amino acids. After removal of 1 base from V and 4 bases from J, the junction contained 3 bases not matched to a gene. The specimen sequenced was PBMCs. This clonotype was sampled from a woman aged 25 to 39 in good health and CMV-seronegative. The chain employs TRBV7-6 and TRBJ2-2; 7 bases agree with TRBD1. The CDR3 spells CASSLGQGVTGELFF. CDR3 in DNA: TGTGCCAGCAGCTTAGGACAGGGCGTCACCGGGGAGCTGTTTTTT.